A selection of T cell receptor beta chains follows, all from one sample in a study of vaccination and CD4 T cells after COVID-19. Their antigens are not known. TCRdb called the PCR reads again in MiXCR, with one record for every CDR3 protein. The sample has about 5,700 distinct CDR3 sequences; 25% to 30% are singletons. Sequenced material: CD4+ T cells from blood, cultured in vitro. These receptors were taken from a human donor in good health. Both conserved end residues are part of each CDR3.

TRBJ2-5	TRBV6-1	CASSRPGQQETQYF
TRBJ2-2	TRBV20-1	CSAINRGTGELFF
TRBJ2-3	TRBV11-2	CASSLGQNTDTQYF
TRBJ2-7	TRBV7-3	CASSLTPRQGRMDEQYF
TRBJ2-7	TRBV7-9	CASSVNEESYEQYF
TRBJ1-1	TRBV10-1	CASSDPNTEAFF
TRBJ2-7	TRBV7-9	CASSSSKTYEQYF
TRBJ1-6	TRBV18	CASSPQPQGNSPLHF
TRBJ1-5	TRBV20-1	CSAGNRDQPQHF
TRBJ1-1	TRBV6-1	CASRGTGNTEAFF
TRBJ2-7	TRBV11-1	CASSEHTTYEQYF
TRBJ2-2	TRBV7-9	CASSFTTAGELFF
TRBJ1-1	TRBV12-3/TRBV12-4	CASSFPSGAPEAFF
TRBJ1-2	TRBV6-5	CASSYTSGGYTF
TRBJ1-4	TRBV15	CATSRTTGVNEKLFF
TRBJ1-1	TRBV30	CAHTWNTEAFF
TRBJ1-2	TRBV19	CASSIEDGAVYGYTF
TRBJ1-1	TRBV12-3/TRBV12-4	CASSLRTVNTEAFF
TRBJ1-5	TRBV10-3	CAISDLNQPQHF
TRBJ1-2	TRBV10-3	CAISESMAGRVGEDGYTF
TRBJ1-5	TRBV20-1	CSAEGQHSNQPQHF
TRBJ1-2	TRBV4-1	CASSQDHGTPRESYTF
TRBJ2-5	TRBV6-1	CASKFWTSQETQYF
TRBJ2-7	TRBV6-1	CASKHLQGVEQYF
TRBJ2-7	TRBV7-8	CASSPMEASYEQYF
TRBJ2-3	TRBV5-8	CASSLWGASTDTQYF
TRBJ1-2	TRBV15	CATSRETGRKEGYTF
TRBJ2-5	TRBV6-5	CASSYGTSQQETQYF
TRBJ1-1	TRBV7-2	CASSFTGGEQAFF
TRBJ1-1	TRBV7-8	CASSLSGGIDTEAFF
TRBJ2-7	TRBV2	CATRGEGNYEQYF
TRBJ2-5	TRBV20-1	CSARVQQVQETQYF
TRBJ2-3	TRBV6-2/TRBV6-3	CASSYSTHGAGDTDTQYF
TRBJ2-5	TRBV11-2	CASSLTVWETQYF
TRBJ2-3	TRBV10-3	CAISESKRGSDTQYF
TRBJ1-1	TRBV2	CASSDGQGNTEAFF
TRBJ1-1	TRBV6-5	CANSYLDEATEAFF
TRBJ2-3	TRBV6-1	CASSETSGGADTQYF
TRBJ2-3	TRBV4-2	CASSQASTSGATDTQYF
TRBJ1-1	TRBV20-1	CSATVPTGGEAFF
TRBJ2-7	TRBV7-6	CASSPNSYEQYF
TRBJ1-6	TRBV20-1	CSASRTDGHSPLHF
TRBJ1-6	TRBV20-1	CSARDLRTGVQSPLHF
TRBJ1-2	TRBV6-1	CASGVGGVEGYTF
TRBJ1-1	TRBV5-1	CASSLTGDVTEAFF
TRBJ2-5	TRBV6-5	CASSYSRQRGETQYF
TRBJ1-3	TRBV20-1	CSASGLAHSGNTIYF
TRBJ1-2	TRBV29-1	CSVETDYGYTF
TRBJ1-5	TRBV24-1	CATGGQGPHQPQHF
TRBJ1-1	TRBV6-1	CATGDAIPPAAF
TRBJ2-5	TRBV5-8	CASSLWSAGETQYF
TRBJ1-2	TRBV6-5	CASSYSPSREGYTF
TRBJ1-2	TRBV19	CASSMTTNYGYTF
TRBJ1-2	TRBV5-6	CASSLEGAYGYTF